This TCR beta chain was recovered during a study of blood T cell repertoires in COVID-19. Study information: The United States, Italy and Spain were the sources of the acute and convalescent COVID-19 samples. The analysed material was cDNA or gDNA that came from T cells, B-cell-depleted T cells, or PBMCs.

CDR1 and CDR2 (germline): SNHLY, FYNNEI. The CDR3 sequence is 14 residues long. Between the trimmed V and J ends, which lost 1 base and 1 base, there was a span of 7 bases. Seattle-derived patients entered the study during active infection and were followed longitudinally. Clones were read by immunoSEQ multiplex PCR, and TCRdb kept only the in-frame ones, dropping some. The data hold about 370,000 clones, with approximately 89% observed a single time. The TCR was taken from a woman aged 25 to 39 with COVID-19, enrolled during active disease. The sequenced sample was peripheral blood. This sequence joins TRBV2 and TRBJ2-5; possible D gene TRBD1, 5 bases. The CDR3 spells CASSEGGLQETQYF. CDR3 DNA sequence: TGTGCCAGCAGTGAAGGGGGCCTCCAAGAGACCCAGTACTTC.